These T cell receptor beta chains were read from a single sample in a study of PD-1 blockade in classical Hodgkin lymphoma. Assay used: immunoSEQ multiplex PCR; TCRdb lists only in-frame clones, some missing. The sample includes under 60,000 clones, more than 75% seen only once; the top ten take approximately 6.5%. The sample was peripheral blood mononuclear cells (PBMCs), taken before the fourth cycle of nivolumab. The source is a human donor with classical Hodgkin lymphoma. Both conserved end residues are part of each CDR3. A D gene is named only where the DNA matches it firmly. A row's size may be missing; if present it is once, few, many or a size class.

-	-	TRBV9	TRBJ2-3	TGTGCCAGCAGCCCTCATGAAGATACGCAGTATTTT	CASSPHEDTQYF
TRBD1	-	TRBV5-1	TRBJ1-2	TGCGCCAGCTCCGTAGGGGGCATAGGTAACTATGGCTACACCTTC	CASSVGGIGNYGYTF
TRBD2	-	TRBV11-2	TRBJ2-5	TGTGCCAGCAGCTTAGATCTGGGAGCGGGGGTTTTAAGGGTTGAGGAGACCCAGTACTTC	CASSLDLGAGVLRVEETQYF
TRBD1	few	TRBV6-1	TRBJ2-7	TGTGCCAGCACCCTACAGGGGTACGAGCAGTACTTC	CASTLQGYEQYF
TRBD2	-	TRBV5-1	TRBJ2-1	TGCGCCAGCAGCCCCGGACTAGCGGGGACCAATGAGCAGTTCTTC	CASSPGLAGTNEQFF
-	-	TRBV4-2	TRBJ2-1	TGTGCCAGCAGCCAAGATTGGGAGAGTGAGGATGAGCAGTTCTTC	CASSQDWESEDEQFF
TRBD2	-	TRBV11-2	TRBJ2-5	TGTGCCAGCAGCTTAGCGGGGGGTCTTATGAAGACCCAGTACTTC	CASSLAGGLMKTQYF
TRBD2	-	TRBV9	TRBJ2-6	TGTGCCAGCAGCCCTCTAGCGGGAGGCGTAATCTCTGGGGCCAACGTCCTGACTTTC	CASSPLAGGVISGANVLTF
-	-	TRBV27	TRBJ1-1	TGTGCCAGCAGTCCCGGACAGCCGAACACTGAAGCTTTCTTT	CASSPGQPNTEAFF
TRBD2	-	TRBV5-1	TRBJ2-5	TGCGCCAGCAGCTTGGACAGCGGGGGGGCCTATGAGACCCAGTACTTC	CASSLDSGGAYETQYF
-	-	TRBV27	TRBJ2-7	TGTGCCAGCAGTTTAGTCACCCCGGGACACTCCGAGCAGTACTTC	CASSLVTPGHSEQYF
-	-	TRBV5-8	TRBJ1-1	TGTGCCAGCAGCTTGGTTGGGGTGTTGAACACTGAAGCTTTCTTT	CASSLVGVLNTEAFF
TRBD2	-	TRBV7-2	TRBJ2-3	TGTGCCAGCAGCCAGACTAGCGGGGGGACAGATACGCAGTATTTT	CASSQTSGGTDTQYF
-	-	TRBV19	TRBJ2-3	TGTGCCAGTACCCCTTCCGGGATCGATACGCAGTATTTT	CASTPSGIDTQYF
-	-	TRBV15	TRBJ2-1	TGTGCCACCAGCAGTCCAAGAGGGGGAGTTCCCCGGGGTGAGCAGTTCTTC	CATSSPRGGVPRGEQFF
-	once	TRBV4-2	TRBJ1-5	TGTGCCAGCAGCCAAGACGGGGGGGCCGGCCAGCCCCAGCATTTT	CASSQDGGAGQPQHF
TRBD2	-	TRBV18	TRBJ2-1	TGTGCCAGCTCACCCGGGACTAGCGAGTACAATGAGCAGTTCTTC	CASSPGTSEYNEQFF
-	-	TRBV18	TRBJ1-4	TGTGCCAGCTCCCAGGGGCAGGGTGATGAAAAACTGTTTTTT	CASSQGQGDEKLFF
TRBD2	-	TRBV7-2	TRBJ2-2	TGTGCCAGCCGCCTTGGAGGGCAGCGGGGGCTCACCGGGGAGCTGTTTTTT	CASRLGGQRGLTGELFF
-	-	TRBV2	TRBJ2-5	TGTGCCAGCAGCCGGGACCTAAAAGAGACCCAGTACTTC	CASSRDLKETQYF
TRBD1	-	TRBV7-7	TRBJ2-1	TGTGCTAGCAGCTCGGACAGGGGGCTAGGTGAGCAGTTCTTC	CASSSDRGLGEQFF
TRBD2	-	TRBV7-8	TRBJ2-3	TGTGCCAGCAGCTTAGTTCATAGCGGGGGGCCGGGAGATACGCAGTATTTT	CASSLVHSGGPGDTQYF
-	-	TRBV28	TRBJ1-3	TGTGCCAGCAGTCTCCCGGACAGAGCCTCTGGAAACACCATATATTTT	CASSLPDRASGNTIYF
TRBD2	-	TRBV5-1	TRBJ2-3	TGCGCCAGCAGCCCCGGGACTAGCGGGGGGAGGACAGATACGCAGTATTTT	CASSPGTSGGRTDTQYF
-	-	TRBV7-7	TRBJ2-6	TGTGCCAGCAGCTTAGGGGGCGCTGGGGCCAACGTCCTGACTTTC	CASSLGGAGANVLTF
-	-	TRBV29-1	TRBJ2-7	TGCAGCGTACGGGGACCCAACTACGAGCAGTACTTC	CSVRGPNYEQYF
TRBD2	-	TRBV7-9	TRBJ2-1	TGTGCCAGCAGCTCCTTAATTAGCGGGATAAGGAATGAGCAGTTCTTC	CASSSLISGIRNEQFF
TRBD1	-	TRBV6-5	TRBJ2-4	TGTGCTTCGGCCGGGGACAGGGATAGCATTCAGTACTTC	CASAGDRDSIQYF
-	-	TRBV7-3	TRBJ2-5	TGTGCCAGCAGCTCAGTCGGGGGCCAAGAGACCCAGTACTTC	CASSSVGGQETQYF
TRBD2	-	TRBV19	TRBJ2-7	TGTGCCAGTAGTATGCTGACTAGCGGGAGTGGCGAGCAGTACTTC	CASSMLTSGSGEQYF
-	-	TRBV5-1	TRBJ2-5	TGCGCCAGCAGCTTGTTTGTAGGGCGGGAGACCCAGTACTTC	CASSLFVGRETQYF
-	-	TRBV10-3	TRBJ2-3	TGTGCCGCTAGATCCGGGACTAGCACAGATACGCAGTATTTT	CAARSGTSTDTQYF
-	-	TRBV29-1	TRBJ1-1	TGCAGCGTTGTAATGAACACTGAAGCTTTCTTT	CSVVMNTEAFF